Given below is one T cell receptor beta chain in context. The antigen remains undetermined. This CDR3 contains 15 residues. With V trimmed by 6 bases and J by 4 bases, 7 bases remained unmatched. Germline CDR1 and CDR2: SNHLY and FYNNEI. The study made its TCR cDNA through 5'RACE template switching. That step introduced a universal primer site along with UMIs. MiXCR, applied by TCRdb to the 5' RACE reads, yields one record per CDR3 protein. The sample lists more than 90,000 distinct CDR3 sequences; 7.5% to 9.5% were seen once. The sample is drawn from a study of T cells after yellow fever vaccination. Findings and caveats of the study: Boosting was followed by the reappearance of most primary-vaccination clones (roughly 95% CD4, about 89% CD8). Relatively few clonotypes were ones that appeared in both CD4 and CD8 compartments. Weaker, the secondary response had a peak occurring faster, on day 5 versus 15.

Sequencing was performed on CD8+ T cells sorted from PBMCs, taken 45 days after the yellow fever booster vaccination. The receptor was isolated from a man aged 25 to 40 who received the YFV17D yellow fever vaccine. This sequence joins TRBV2 and TRBJ2-1, with 9 bases aligning to TRBD2. DNA for the CDR3: TGTGCCAGCAGGGGAGGACTAGCGACATACAATGAGCAGTTCTTC. It codes for CASRGGLATYNEQFF.